Below, one T cell receptor beta chain is given with its context. This sample's time point: patch test 2, 6 weeks after DPC sensitization. Treatment described: therapeutic diphenylcyclopropenone sensitization with weekly scalp DPC. The CDR3 runs to 15 residues. Germline V gene data show CDR1 as MDHEN and CDR2 as SYDVKM. Trimming left V 3 bases short and J 2 bases short, with 11 bases between. This record belongs to a study of human T cells and chemical hapten exposure. MiXCR, applied by TCRdb to the RACE reads, yields one record per CDR3 protein. Here the sample spans about 350,000 distinct CDR3 sequences, more than 5% being singletons.

Sequencing was performed on whole blood, taken in connection with sensitization to the hapten diphenylcyclopropenone (DPC). The chain couples TRBV28 to TRBJ1-3; a possible D gene is TRBD1 (5 bases). This receptor was taken from a woman younger than 35 with alopecia areata. Some clones in this sample may be carry-over from other donors' samples. The CDR3 loop reads CASSLQGLAGNTIYF. The CDR3 DNA is TGTGCCAGCAGTTTGCAGGGACTGGCTGGAAACACCATATATTTT. Based on the CDR3 plus reference TRBV28 and TRBJ1-3, the full variable domain is DVKVTQSSRYLVKRTGEKVFLECVQDMDHENMFWYRQDPGLGLRLIYFSYDVKMKEKGDIPEGYSVSREKKERFSLILESASTNQTSMYLCASSLQGLAGNTIYFGEGSWLTVV.